These 25 T cell receptor beta chains were all obtained from the same sample, sequenced in a study of T-cell memory formation after mild COVID-19. One entry per CDR3 protein results from TCRdb running MiXCR on the 5' RACE reads. The sample consists of fewer than 90,000 distinct CDR3 sequences, around 13% of them appearing once. The specimen was PBMCs or a T cell subset sorted from them (not recorded which). Receptors were obtained from a young man who had mild COVID-19 (a few samples of this study predate the infection). Cell type and time point are not known.

This clonotype showed up just a few times. The chain has TRBV5-1 and TRBJ1-5, with 7 bases fitting TRBD1. Per germline, CDR1 SGHRS and CDR2 YFSETQ. The CDR3 has 17 residues. Unmatched junction bases numbered 14, after V lost 4 bases and J lost 4 bases. The CDR3 region is CASSPRLERQGNQPQHF. CDR3 in DNA: TGCGCCAGCAGCCCCCGACTTGAGCGACAGGGAAATCAGCCCCAGCATTTT.

In its sample, this clonotype was seen once. This chain links TRBV20-1 with TRBJ1-2; D not resolved. The V end lost 4 bases, the J end lost 2 bases, and 11 bases lay between the germline ends. Germline CDR1 DFQATT, CDR2 SNEGSKA (reference sequence). The CDR3 consists of 13 residues. The CDR3 DNA follows: TGCAGTGCTAAATGGGTCACAAACTATGGCTACACCTTC. This encodes CSAKWVTNYGYTF.

This clonotype appeared a few times. The chain joins TRBV7-6 to TRBJ2-6; D is perhaps TRBD2 (6 bases). Germline V lookup: CDR1 SGHVS, CDR2 FNYEAQ. This CDR3 is built from 15 residues. The V end lost 5 bases, the J end lost 2 bases, and 10 bases lay between the germline ends. In nucleotides, the CDR3 is TGTGCCAGCAGCCCCGGGGGAGCTGGGGCCAACGTCCTGACTTTC. This encodes CASSPGGAGANVLTF.

The chain has TRBV29-1 and TRBJ2-1, with 8 bases matching TRBD2. With V trimmed by 4 bases and J by 2 bases, 4 bases remained unmatched. Germline-derived CDR1 and CDR2 are SQVTM and ANQGSEA. CDR3 length equals 14 residues. CDR3 DNA: TGCAGCGTTGGAATAGCGGGGCCCTACAATGAGCAGTTCTTC. The encoded protein is CSVGIAGPYNEQFF.

This clonotype was picked up a small number of times. J is TRBJ2-7 and V is TRBV7-7; possibly TRBD1 for D (6 bases). This CDR3 is built from 16 residues. The V gene's germline CDR1 is SSHAT and CDR2 FNYEAQ (reference sequence). The CDR3: CASSCQQGEVLYEQYV. The CDR3 DNA reads TGTGCTAGCAGCTGCCAACAGGGAGAGGTACTCTACGAGCAGTACGTC.

The table lists this clonotype with a few counts. The genes are TRBV7-2 and TRBJ2-7, with D maybe TRBD2 (5 bases). The V gene's germline CDR1 is SGHTA and CDR2 FQGNSA. CDR3 size: 14 residues. V lost 5 bases to trimming and J lost 3 bases, with 14 bases between them. CDR3 DNA sequence: TGTGCCAGCAGCCCAACGGCGGGTGTCTACGAGCAGTACTTC. This sequence encodes CASSPTAGVYEQYF.

In its sample, this clonotype was seen many times. The CDR3 DNA follows: TGCGCCAGCAGCTTGGTATCCCTAAACTATGGCTACACCTTC. Protein: CASSLVSLNYGYTF. The genes are TRBV5-1 and TRBJ1-2; no clear D gene. Germline V gene sequence: CDR1 SGHRS, CDR2 YFSETQ. Trimming took 0 bases from V and 2 from J, leaving 8 bases between them. CDR3 length: 14 amino acids.

The gene calls are TRBV5-1 and TRBJ2-5; 7 bases are a match to TRBD1. The germline V gene has CDR1 SGHRS and CDR2 YFSETQ. V was pared by 4 bases and J by 5 bases, with 14 bases of the junction left unmatched. CDR3 length: 16 amino acids. Written as DNA, the CDR3 is TGCGCCAGCAGCGCACCGGGACAGCCTTTGGGGGAGACCCAGTACTTC. This gives the protein CASSAPGQPLGETQYF.

J is TRBJ2-7 and V is TRBV25-1; tentatively, D is TRBD1 or TRBD2 (6 bases each). Germline V gives CDR1 MGHDK, CDR2 SYGVNS. V dropped 3 bases and J dropped 3 bases, with 21 bases sitting between them. The CDR3 totals 17 residues. The CDR3, as DNA: TGTGCCAGCAGTGATCGGGGGCTTCCCGTGCAGTGCTACGAGCAGTACGTC. Protein product: CASSDRGLPVQCYEQYV.

The chain links TRBV12-3 or TRBV12-4 to TRBJ1-6; D is possibly TRBD1 (6 bases). V lost 6 bases and J lost 2, with 11 bases in between. This CDR3 region has 15 residues. CDR3 residues: CASRGRGAYNSPLHF. CDR3 nucleotides: TGTGCCAGCAGGGGCAGGGGAGCCTATAATTCACCCCTCCACTTT.

The sample holds many counts of this clonotype. The chain joins TRBV6-4 to TRBJ2-3; 10 nucleotides match TRBD2. This CDR3 spans 15 amino acids. Trimming took 0 bases from V and 4 from J; bases not matched to a gene: 1. Germline values: CDR1 MRHNA, CDR2 SNTAGT. The CDR3 region is CASSDSAGGPDTQYF. The DNA of the CDR3 is TGTGCCAGCAGTGACTCAGCGGGGGGGCCAGATACGCAGTATTTT.

This chain connects TRBV5-5 to TRBJ2-5; D possibly corresponds to TRBD2 (6 bases). The CDR3 contains 15 residues. V gave up 1 base and J gave up 2 bases, with 12 bases separating them. From germline, CDR1 is SGHKS and CDR2 YYEKEE (reference sequence). The CDR3 protein is CASSLNSGPQETQYF. Here the CDR3 DNA reads TGTGCCAGCAGCTTGAATAGCGGACCGCAAGAGACCCAGTACTTC.

The chain couples TRBV7-7 to TRBJ2-3, with D unclear. Trimming took 1 base from V and 0 from J, leaving 5 bases between them. The CDR3 is made up of 14 amino acids. Germline assignment: CDR1 SSHAT and CDR2 FNYEAQ (reference sequence). CDR3 amino acids: CASSLDGSTDTQYF. The DNA of the CDR3 is TGTGCCAGCAGCTTAGATGGGAGCACAGATACGCAGTATTTT.

The genes are TRBV5-1 and TRBJ2-7, with 9 bases identical to TRBD1. CDR1 and CDR2 from the germline V gene are SGHRS and YFSETQ. The trim removed 7 bases at V and 5 bases at J, leaving 10 bases unmatched. The CDR3 sequence is 14 residues long. The CDR3 DNA reads TGCGCCAGCTTTCCGGGACAGGGAGTCGACGAGCAGTACTTC. Translating gives CASFPGQGVDEQYF.

The chain joins TRBV12-3 or TRBV12-4 to TRBJ2-1; possible D gene TRBD2, 6 bases. V lost 5 bases and J 0 bases, leaving 11 bases between the germline ends. The CDR3 spans 15 residues. The CDR3 loop reads CASSPFSGSYNEQFF. The CDR3 DNA follows: TGTGCCAGCAGTCCGTTTAGCGGCTCCTACAATGAGCAGTTCTTC.

This clonotype has a handful of counts. The V gene is TRBV29-1, the J gene TRBJ1-1; 9 nucleotides match TRBD1. The germline gives CDR1 SQVTM, CDR2 ANQGSEA. The CDR3 runs 13 residues. The ends lost 3 bases at V and 6 bases at J; junction bases unmatched: 5. DNA for the CDR3: TGCAGCGTTGAGGTGGACAGGGGACCTGAAGCTTTCTTT. Translating gives CSVEVDRGPEAFF.

V and J are TRBV3-1 and TRBJ1-4, with a possible D match to TRBD1 (6 bases). CDR1 and CDR2 (germline): LGHDT, YNNKEL (reference sequence). CDR3 length: 16 amino acids. The V end lost 1 base, the J end lost 1 base, and 10 bases lay between the germline ends. CDR3 sequence: CASSQAGGRTNEKLFF. The CDR3 bases are TGTGCCAGCAGCCAAGCTGGGGGGCGAACTAATGAAAAACTGTTTTTT.

The sample holds a few counts of this clonotype. The gene calls are TRBV29-1 and TRBJ2-3; possible D gene TRBD1, 5 bases. The germline gives CDR1 SQVTM, CDR2 ANQGSEA. This CDR3 spans 13 amino acids. Between the trimmed V and J ends, which lost 3 bases and 3 bases, there was a span of 10 bases. CDR3 loop: CSVDQGLTDTQYF. DNA for the CDR3: TGCAGCGTTGACCAGGGCCTTACAGATACGCAGTATTTT.

There are many counts of this clonotype. J is TRBJ2-7 and V is TRBV5-1; 11 bases fit TRBD1. V shed 4 bases, J shed 4 bases, and the junction held 4 bases outside the gene matches. Germline V CDR1 and CDR2: SGHRS, YFSETQ. CDR3 length: 14 residues. The DNA of the CDR3 is TGCGCCAGCAGCCCTGGACAGGGGGCTTACGAGCAGTACTTC. This codes for CASSPGQGAYEQYF. Using reference TRBV5-1 and TRBJ2-7 for the parts outside the CDR3, the full variable domain is KAGVTQTPRYLIKTRGQQVTLSCSPISGHRSVSWYQQTPGQGLQFLFEYFSETQRNKGNFPGRFSGRQFSNSRSEMNVSTLELGDSALYLCASSPGQGAYEQYFGPGTRLTVT.

This clonotype was seen ten or more times. This rearrangement joins TRBV6-5 to TRBJ2-7; TRBD2 is a possible D gene (6 bases). The V end was cut by 6 bases, the J end by 7 bases, with 13 bases between. Germline V CDR1 and CDR2: MNHEY, SVGAGI. The CDR3 length is 12 residues. The CDR3: CASSLGSEEQYF. DNA for the CDR3: TGTGCCAGCAGCCTCGGGAGTGAGGAGCAGTACTTC.

This clonotype was picked up many times. The V call is TRBV6-2 or TRBV6-3, the J call TRBJ2-7; tentatively, D is TRBD1 or TRBD2 (5 bases each). V shed 6 bases and J shed 3 bases, with 18 bases lying between them. Germline lookup yields CDR1 MNHEY and CDR2 SVGEGT. This CDR3 is built from 15 residues. The CDR3, as DNA: TGTGCCAGCAGACACCTAGGGGACCTTAACTACGAGCAGTACTTC. It is translated as CASRHLGDLNYEQYF.

This clonotype was counted between two and nine times. The chain has TRBV4-1 and TRBJ2-3; 8 bases match TRBD1. This CDR3 has 15 amino acids. Germline assignment: CDR1 MGHRA and CDR2 YSYEKL. The junction had 5 bases not matched to a gene; V was cut back by 3 bases and J by 3 bases. CDR3 nucleotides: TGCGCCAGCAGCCACGGACAGGGCGGGACAGATACGCAGTATTTT. It translates to CASSHGQGGTDTQYF.

This chain uses TRBV7-9 with TRBJ2-1, with 7 bases aligning to TRBD2. The V gene end was trimmed by 5 bases and the J gene end by 9 bases; junction bases not matched to a gene: 13. Per the germline V gene, CDR1 is SEHNR and CDR2 is FQNEAQ (reference sequence). The CDR3 length is 15 residues. CDR3 loop: CASSAPSGATIEQFF. In nucleotides, the CDR3 is TGTGCCAGCAGCGCACCTAGCGGAGCCACCATTGAGCAGTTCTTC.

This clonotype was counted a few times. This sequence joins TRBV12-3 or TRBV12-4 and TRBJ1-5; weak D call: TRBD1 (5 bases). V was trimmed by 1 base and J by 7 bases, leaving 17 bases between them. The CDR3 is made up of 16 amino acids. This CDR3 reads CASSLGWSGTGQPQHF. The CDR3 nucleotides are TGTGCCAGCAGTTTAGGATGGTCGGGGACTGGGCAGCCCCAGCATTTT.

The table lists this clonotype with a few counts. V gene TRBV20-1 combines with J gene TRBJ2-3, with 14 positions matching TRBD2. From germline, CDR1 is DFQATT and CDR2 SNEGSKA (reference sequence). This CDR3 has 18 amino acids. V lost 0 bases to trimming and J lost 2 bases; unmatched junction nucleotides: 7. CDR3 amino acids: CSARDAGLAGGYTDTQYF. As DNA, the CDR3 is TGCAGTGCTAGAGATGCCGGACTAGCGGGGGGATACACAGATACGCAGTATTTT.